This TCR beta chain comes out of a study of T cell clones after liver transplantation. Study background: Post-transplant blood was tracked for graft-donor-reactive T cell clones identified in a pre-transplant mixed lymphocyte reaction. Apart from a few HCV-positive recipients, transplants were for non-autoimmune, non-viral reasons.

Measured with immunoSEQ multiplex PCR; TCRdb has only the in-frame clones, and not every one. The sample lists more than 45,000 clones; around three quarters were seen once. The study's findings and limits: Graft donor-reactive T cells possibly entered the graft instead of undergoing deletion.

CDR3 size: 14 residues. Germline values: CDR1 SGHDT, CDR2 YYEEEE. After removal of 2 bases from V and 4 bases from J, the junction contained 5 bases not matched to a gene. Comments on this clone: Its antigen is not known.

This sample comprised CD4+ T cells from blood, obtained at the approximately 15-month timepoint. The TCR comes from a human patient who received a liver transplant. T cells may partly derive from the graft donor. The V call is TRBV5-6, the J call TRBJ1-2, with 7 bases aligning to TRBD1. The CDR3 DNA follows: TGTGCCAGCAGCTTCGGGACAGCTGGCTATGGCTACACCTTC. Residues: CASSFGTAGYGYTF.